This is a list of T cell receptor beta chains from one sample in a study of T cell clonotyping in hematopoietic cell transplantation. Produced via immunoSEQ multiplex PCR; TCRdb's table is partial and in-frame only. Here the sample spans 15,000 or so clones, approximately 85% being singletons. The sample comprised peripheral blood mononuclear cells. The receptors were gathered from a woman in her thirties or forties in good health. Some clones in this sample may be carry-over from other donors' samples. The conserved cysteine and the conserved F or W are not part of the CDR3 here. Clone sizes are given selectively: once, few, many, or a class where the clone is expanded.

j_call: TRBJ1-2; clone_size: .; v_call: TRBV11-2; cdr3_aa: ASSPPQGAGYGYT
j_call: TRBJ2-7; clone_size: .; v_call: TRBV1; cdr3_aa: TSSQDSDPTHYEQY
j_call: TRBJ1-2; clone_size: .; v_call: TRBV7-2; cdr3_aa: ASSLSGGTGYNT
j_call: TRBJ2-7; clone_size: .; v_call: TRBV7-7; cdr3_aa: ASSLEPDRVRYEQY
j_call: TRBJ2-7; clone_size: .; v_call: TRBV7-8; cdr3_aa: ASSLAGGSDEQY
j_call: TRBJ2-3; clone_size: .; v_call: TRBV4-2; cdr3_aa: ASSQERSGDTQY
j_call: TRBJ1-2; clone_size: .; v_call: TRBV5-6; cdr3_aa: ASSLGRGSYGYT
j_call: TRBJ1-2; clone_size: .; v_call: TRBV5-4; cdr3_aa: ASSLDSVSGGYT
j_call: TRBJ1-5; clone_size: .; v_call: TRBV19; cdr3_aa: ASSPSRRKRNQPQH
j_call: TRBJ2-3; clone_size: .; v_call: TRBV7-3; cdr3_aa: ASSHGGDTQY
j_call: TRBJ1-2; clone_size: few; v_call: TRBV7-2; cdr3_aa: ASSLQGAYGYT
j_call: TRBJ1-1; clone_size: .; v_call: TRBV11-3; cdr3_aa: ASSFGRNTEAF
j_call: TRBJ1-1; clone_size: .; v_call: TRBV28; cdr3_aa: ASSLSRLDTEAF
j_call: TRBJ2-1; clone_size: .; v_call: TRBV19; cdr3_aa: ASTRKLAGGPYNEQF
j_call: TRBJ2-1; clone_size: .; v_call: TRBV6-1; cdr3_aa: ASSDLEGHNEQF
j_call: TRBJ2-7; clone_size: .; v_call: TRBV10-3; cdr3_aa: ATGTLYEQY